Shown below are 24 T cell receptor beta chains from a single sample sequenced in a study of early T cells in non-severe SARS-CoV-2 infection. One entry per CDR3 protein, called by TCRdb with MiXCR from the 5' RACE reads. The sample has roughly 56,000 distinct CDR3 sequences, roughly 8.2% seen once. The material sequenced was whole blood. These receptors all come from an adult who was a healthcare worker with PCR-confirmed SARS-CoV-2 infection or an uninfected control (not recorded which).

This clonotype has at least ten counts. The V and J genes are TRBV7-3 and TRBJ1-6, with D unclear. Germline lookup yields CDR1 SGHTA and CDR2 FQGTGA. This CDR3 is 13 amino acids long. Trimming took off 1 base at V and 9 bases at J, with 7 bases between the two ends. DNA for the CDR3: TGTGCCAGCAGCTTAATGGCTGGTTCACCCCTCCACTTT. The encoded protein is CASSLMAGSPLHF.

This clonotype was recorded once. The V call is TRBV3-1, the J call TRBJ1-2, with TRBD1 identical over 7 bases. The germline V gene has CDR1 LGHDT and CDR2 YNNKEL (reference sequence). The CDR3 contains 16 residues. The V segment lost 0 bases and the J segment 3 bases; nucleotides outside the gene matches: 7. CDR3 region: CASSQDLWDSYYGYTF. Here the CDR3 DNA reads TGTGCCAGCAGCCAAGATCTTTGGGACAGTTACTATGGCTACACCTTC.

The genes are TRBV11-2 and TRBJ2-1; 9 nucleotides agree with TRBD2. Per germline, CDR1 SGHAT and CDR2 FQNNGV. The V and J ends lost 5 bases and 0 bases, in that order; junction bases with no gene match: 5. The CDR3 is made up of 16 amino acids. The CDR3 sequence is CASSILAGGSYNEQFF. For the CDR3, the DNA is TGTGCCAGCAGCATACTAGCGGGTGGCTCCTACAATGAGCAGTTCTTC. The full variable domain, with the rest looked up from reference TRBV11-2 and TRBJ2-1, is EAGVAQSPRYKIIEKRQSVAFWCNPISGHATLYWYQQILGQGPKLLIQFQNNGVVDDSQLPKDRFSAERLKGVDSTLKIQPAKLEDSAVYLCASSILAGGSYNEQFFGPGTRLTVL.

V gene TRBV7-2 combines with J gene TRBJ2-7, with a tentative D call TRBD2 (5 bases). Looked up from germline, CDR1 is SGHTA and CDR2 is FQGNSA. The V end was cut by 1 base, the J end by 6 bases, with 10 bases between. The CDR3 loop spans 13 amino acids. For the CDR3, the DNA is TGTGCCAGCAGCTTAGATGGAGGAACCGAGCAGTACTTC. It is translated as CASSLDGGTEQYF.

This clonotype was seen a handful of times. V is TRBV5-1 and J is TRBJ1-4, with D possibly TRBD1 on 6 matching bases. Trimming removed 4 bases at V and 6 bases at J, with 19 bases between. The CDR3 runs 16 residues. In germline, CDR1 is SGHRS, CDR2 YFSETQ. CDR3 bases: TGCGCCAGCAGCCTGATCCCGTCTGGGGGCGATGAAAAACTGTTTTTT. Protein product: CASSLIPSGGDEKLFF.

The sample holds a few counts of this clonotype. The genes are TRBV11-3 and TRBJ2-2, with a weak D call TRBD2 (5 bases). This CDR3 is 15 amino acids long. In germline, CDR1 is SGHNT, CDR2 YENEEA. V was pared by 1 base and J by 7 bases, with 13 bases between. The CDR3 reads CASSLAGNGVGELFF. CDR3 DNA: TGTGCCAGCAGCTTAGCGGGAAACGGGGTCGGGGAGCTGTTTTTT. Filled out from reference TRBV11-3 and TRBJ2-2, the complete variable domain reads EAGVVQSPRYKIIEKKQPVAFWCNPISGHNTLYWYLQNLGQGPELLIRYENEEAVDDSQLPKDRFSAERLKGVDSTLKIQPAELGDSAVYLCASSLAGNGVGELFFGEGSRLTVL.

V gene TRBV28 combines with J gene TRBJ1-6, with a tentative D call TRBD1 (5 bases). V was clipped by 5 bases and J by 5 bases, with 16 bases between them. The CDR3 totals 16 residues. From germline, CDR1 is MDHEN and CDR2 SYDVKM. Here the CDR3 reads CASSRLGAEDNSPLHF. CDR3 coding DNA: TGTGCCAGCAGTAGACTCGGGGCAGAAGATAATTCACCCCTCCACTTT. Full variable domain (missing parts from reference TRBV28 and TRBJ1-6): DVKVTQSSRYLVKRTGEKVFLECVQDMDHENMFWYRQDPGLGLRLIYFSYDVKMKEKGDIPEGYSVSREKKERFSLILESASTNQTSMYLCASSRLGAEDNSPLHFGNGTRLTVT.

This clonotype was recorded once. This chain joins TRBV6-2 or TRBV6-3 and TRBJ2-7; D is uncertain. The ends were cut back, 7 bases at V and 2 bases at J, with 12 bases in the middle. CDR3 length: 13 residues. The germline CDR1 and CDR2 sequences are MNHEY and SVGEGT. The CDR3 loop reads CASTKDPPYEQYF. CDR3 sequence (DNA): TGTGCCAGCACTAAGGACCCGCCCTACGAGCAGTACTTC.

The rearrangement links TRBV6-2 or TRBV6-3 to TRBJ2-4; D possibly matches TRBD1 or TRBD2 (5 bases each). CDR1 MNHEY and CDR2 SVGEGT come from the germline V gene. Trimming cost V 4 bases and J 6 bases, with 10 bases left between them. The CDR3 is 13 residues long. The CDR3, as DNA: TGTGCCAGCAGTTGGGCAGGGAGAAACATTCAGTACTTC. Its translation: CASSWAGRNIQYF.

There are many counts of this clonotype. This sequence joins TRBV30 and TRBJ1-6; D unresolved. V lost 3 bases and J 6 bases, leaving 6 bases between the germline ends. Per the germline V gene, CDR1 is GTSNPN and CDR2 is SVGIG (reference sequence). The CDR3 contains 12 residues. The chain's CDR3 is CAWSSLNSPLHF. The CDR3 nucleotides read TGTGCCTGGAGCAGCCTTAATTCACCCCTCCACTTT.

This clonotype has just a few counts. CDR3 DNA: TGTGCCAGCAGCGTTATCCCGGAGGGAGAGGAGCTGTTTTTT. Its translation is CASSVIPEGEELFF. The chain employs TRBV11-2 and TRBJ2-2; weak D call: TRBD2 (6 bases). The V end lost 5 bases, the J end lost 10 bases, and 17 bases lay between the germline ends. The CDR3 loop spans 14 amino acids. Germline V lookup: CDR1 SGHAT, CDR2 FQNNGV.

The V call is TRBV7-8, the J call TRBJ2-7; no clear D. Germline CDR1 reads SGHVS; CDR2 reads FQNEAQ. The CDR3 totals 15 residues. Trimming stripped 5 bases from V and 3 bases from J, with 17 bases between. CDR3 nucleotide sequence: TGTGCCAGCAGCCCTCACTTGGATCGAAGCTACGAGCAGTACTTC. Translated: CASSPHLDRSYEQYF.

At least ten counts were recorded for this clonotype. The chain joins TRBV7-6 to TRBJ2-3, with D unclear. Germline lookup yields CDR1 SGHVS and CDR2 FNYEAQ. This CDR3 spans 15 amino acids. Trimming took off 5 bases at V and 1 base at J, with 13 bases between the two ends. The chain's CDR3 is CASSRLDSGTDTQYF. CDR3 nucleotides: TGTGCCAGCAGCCGGCTCGATTCGGGCACAGATACGCAGTATTTT.

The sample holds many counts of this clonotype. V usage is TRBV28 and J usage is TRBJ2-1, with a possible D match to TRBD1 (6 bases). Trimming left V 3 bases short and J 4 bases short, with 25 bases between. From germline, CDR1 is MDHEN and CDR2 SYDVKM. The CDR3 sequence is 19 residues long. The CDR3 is CASSFLALIRDKKYNEQFF. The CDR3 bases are TGTGCCAGCAGTTTCCTCGCCCTGATCCGGGACAAAAAGTACAATGAGCAGTTCTTC.

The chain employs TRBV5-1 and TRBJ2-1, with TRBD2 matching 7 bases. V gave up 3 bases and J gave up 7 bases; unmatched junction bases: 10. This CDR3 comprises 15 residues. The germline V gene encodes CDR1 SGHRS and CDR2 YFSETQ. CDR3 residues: CASSYDPGGRNEQFF. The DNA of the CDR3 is TGCGCCAGCAGCTATGACCCGGGGGGTCGGAATGAGCAGTTCTTC. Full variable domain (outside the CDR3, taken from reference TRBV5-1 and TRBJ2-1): KAGVTQTPRYLIKTRGQQVTLSCSPISGHRSVSWYQQTPGQGLQFLFEYFSETQRNKGNFPGRFSGRQFSNSRSEMNVSTLELGDSALYLCASSYDPGGRNEQFFGPGTRLTVL.

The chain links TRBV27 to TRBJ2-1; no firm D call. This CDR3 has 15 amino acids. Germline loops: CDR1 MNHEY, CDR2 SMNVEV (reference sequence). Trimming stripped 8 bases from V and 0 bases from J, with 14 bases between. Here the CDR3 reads CASRWSPRSYNEQFF. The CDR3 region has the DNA TGTGCCAGCCGGTGGAGCCCGCGCTCCTACAATGAGCAGTTCTTC.

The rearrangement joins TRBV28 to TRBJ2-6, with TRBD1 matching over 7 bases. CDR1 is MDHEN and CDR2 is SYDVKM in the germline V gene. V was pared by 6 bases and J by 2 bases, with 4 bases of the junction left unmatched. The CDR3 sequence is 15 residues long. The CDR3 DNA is TGTGCCAGCAGGCCTCAGGGGGCTGGGGCCAACGTCCTGACTTTC. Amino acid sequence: CASRPQGAGANVLTF.

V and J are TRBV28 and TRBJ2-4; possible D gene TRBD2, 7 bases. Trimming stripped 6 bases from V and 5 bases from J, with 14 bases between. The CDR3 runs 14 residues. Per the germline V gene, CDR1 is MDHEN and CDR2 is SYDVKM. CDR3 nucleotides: TGTGCCAGCAGATGGGGAGGGGGGCAAAACATTCAGTACTTC. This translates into CASRWGGGQNIQYF.

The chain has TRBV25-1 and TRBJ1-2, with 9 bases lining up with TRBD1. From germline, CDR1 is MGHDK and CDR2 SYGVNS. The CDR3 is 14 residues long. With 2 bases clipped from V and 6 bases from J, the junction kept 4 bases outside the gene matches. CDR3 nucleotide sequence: TGTGCCAGCAGTGAAATAAGGGACAGGGATGGCTACACCTTC. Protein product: CASSEIRDRDGYTF.

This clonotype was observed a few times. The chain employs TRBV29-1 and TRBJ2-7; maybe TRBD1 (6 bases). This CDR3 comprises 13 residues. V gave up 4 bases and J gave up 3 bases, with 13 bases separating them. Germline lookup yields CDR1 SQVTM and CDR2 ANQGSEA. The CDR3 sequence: CSVANRDIYEQYF. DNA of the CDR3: TGCAGCGTTGCCAACCGGGACATCTACGAGCAGTACTTC.

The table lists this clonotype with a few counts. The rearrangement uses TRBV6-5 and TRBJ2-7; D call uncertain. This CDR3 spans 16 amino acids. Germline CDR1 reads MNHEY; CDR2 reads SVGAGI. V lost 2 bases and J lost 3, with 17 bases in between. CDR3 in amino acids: CASSYRSAAAHYEQYF. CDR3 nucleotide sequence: TGTGCCAGCAGTTACCGTTCTGCGGCAGCTCACTACGAGCAGTACTTC.

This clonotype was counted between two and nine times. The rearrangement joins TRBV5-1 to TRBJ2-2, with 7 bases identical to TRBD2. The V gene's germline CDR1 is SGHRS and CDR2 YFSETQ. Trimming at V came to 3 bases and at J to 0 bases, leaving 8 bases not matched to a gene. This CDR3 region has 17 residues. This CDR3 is CASSSRQLATNTGELFF. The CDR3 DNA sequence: TGCGCCAGCAGCTCGAGGCAACTAGCGACGAACACCGGGGAGCTGTTTTTT.

The CDR3 protein is CASSSGLAASYEQYF. CDR3 in DNA: TGTGCCAGCAGCTCCGGACTAGCGGCCTCCTACGAGCAGTACTTC. The chain recombines TRBV5-4 with TRBJ2-7; 10 bases are a match to TRBD2. CDR3 length: 15 amino acids. The V and J ends lost 3 bases and 0 bases, in that order; junction bases with no gene match: 3. Germline loops: CDR1 SGHNT, CDR2 YYREEE (reference sequence).

As DNA, the CDR3 is TGTGCCAGCAGTGGGGCTAGCGGGAGTCCCAACGAGCAGTACTTC. It translates to CASSGASGSPNEQYF. V is TRBV6-5 and J is TRBJ2-7; 10 positions match TRBD2. This CDR3 is 15 amino acids long. V was clipped by 5 bases and J by 5 bases; unmatched bases: 9. The germline V gene encodes CDR1 MNHEY and CDR2 SVGAGI.